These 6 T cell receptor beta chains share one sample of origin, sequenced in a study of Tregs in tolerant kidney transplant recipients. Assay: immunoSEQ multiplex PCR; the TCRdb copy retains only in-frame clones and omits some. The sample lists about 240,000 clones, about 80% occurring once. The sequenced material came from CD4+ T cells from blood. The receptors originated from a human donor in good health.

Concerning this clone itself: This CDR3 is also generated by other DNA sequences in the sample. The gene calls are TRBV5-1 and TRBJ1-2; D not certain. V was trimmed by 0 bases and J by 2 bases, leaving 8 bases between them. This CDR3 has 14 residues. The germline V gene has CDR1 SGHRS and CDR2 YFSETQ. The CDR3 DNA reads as TGCGCCAGCAGCTTGGGTGGGCCAAACTATGGCTACACCTTC. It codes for CASSLGGPNYGYTF.

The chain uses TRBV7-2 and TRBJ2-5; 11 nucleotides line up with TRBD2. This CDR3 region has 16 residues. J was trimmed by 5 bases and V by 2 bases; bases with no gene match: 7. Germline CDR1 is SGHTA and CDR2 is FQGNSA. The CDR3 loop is CASSLHLAGGAETQYF. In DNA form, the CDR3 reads TGTGCCAGCAGCTTACATTTAGCGGGAGGGGCGGAGACCCAGTACTTC.

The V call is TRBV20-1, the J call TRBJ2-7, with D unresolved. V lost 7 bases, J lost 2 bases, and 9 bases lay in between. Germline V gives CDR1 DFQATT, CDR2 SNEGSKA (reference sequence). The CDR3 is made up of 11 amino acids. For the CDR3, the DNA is TGCAGTGTACAGAGGACCTACGAGCAGTACTTC. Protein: CSVQRTYEQYF.

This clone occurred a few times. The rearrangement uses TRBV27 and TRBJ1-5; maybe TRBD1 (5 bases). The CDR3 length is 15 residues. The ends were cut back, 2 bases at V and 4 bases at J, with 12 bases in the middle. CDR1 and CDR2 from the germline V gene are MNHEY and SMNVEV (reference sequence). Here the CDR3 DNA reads TGTGCCAGCAGTTTAGAAGGGGCGCTAAATCAGCCCCAGCATTTT. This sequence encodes CASSLEGALNQPQHF.

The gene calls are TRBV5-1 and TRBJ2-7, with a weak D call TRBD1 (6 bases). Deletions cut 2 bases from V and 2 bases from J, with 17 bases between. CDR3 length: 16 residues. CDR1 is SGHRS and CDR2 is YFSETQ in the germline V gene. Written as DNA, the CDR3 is TGCGCCAGCAGCTTAGACAGGAGAGACCCCACCTACGAGCAGTACTTC. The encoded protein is CASSLDRRDPTYEQYF.

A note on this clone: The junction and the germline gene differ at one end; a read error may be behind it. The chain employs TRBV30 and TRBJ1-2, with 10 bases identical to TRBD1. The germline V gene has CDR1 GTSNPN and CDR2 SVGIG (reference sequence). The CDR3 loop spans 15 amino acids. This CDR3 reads CAWGVGGQGSDGYTF. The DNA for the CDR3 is TGTGCCTGGGGTGTCGGGGGACAGGGGTCGGATGGCTACACCTTC.